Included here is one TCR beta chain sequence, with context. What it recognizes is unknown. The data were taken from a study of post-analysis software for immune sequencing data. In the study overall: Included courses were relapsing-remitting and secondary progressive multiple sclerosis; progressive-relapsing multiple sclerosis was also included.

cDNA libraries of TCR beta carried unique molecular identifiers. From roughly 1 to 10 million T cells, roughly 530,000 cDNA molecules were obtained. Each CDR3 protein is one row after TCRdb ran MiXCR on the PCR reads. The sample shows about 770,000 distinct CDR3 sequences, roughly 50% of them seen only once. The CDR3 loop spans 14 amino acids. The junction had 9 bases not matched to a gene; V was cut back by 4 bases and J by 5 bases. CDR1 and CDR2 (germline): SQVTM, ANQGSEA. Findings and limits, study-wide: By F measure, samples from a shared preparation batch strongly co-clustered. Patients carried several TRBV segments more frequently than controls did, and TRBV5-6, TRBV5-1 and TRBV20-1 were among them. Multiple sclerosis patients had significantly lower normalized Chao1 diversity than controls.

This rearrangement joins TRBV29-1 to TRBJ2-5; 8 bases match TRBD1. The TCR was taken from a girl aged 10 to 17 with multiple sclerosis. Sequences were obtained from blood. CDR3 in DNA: TGCAGCGTTGCACGACAGGGGATGGTGGAGACCCAGTACTTC. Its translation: CSVARQGMVETQYF. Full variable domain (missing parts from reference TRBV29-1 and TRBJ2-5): SAVISQKPSRDICQRGTSLTIQCQVDSQVTMMFWYRQQPGQSLTLIATANQGSEATYESGFVIDKFPISRPNLTFSTLTVSNMSPEDSSIYLCSVARQGMVETQYFGPGTRLLVL.